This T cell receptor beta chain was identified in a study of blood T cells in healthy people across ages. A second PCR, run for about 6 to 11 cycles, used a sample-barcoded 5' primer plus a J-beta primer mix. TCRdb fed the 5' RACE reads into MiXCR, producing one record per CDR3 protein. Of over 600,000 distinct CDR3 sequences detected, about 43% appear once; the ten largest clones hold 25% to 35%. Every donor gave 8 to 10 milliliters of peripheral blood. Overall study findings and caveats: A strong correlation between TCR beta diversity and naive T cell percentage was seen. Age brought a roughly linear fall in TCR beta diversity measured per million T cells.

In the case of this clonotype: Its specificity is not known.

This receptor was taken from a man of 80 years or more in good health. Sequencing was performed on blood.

The CDR3 sequence: CASSSGTSGRGGYEQFF. The CDR3 DNA reads as TGTGCCAGCAGCTCCGGGACTAGCGGGAGGGGAGGCTATGAGCAGTTCTTC. The V and J genes are TRBV28 and TRBJ2-1; 16 bases agree with TRBD2. CDR3 length: 17 residues. The germline V gene encodes CDR1 MDHEN and CDR2 SYDVKM. J gave up 8 bases and V 6 bases, and 10 bases lay outside the gene matches.